A single sample gave rise to the 26 T cell receptor beta chains below, sequenced in a study of cytotoxic CD8 clonotypes in ibrutinib-treated CLL. The repertoire was sequenced with immunoSEQ multiplex PCR; TCRdb's copy has only in-frame clones and lacks some. The repertoire holds 200,000 to 250,000 clones, with 70% as singletons. The material sequenced was PBMCs, taken after 24 months of ibrutinib treatment. These receptors were taken from a human donor with chronic lymphocytic leukemia.

V gene TRBV6-4 combines with J gene TRBJ2-3, with D unclear. Germline V gene data show CDR1 as MRHNA and CDR2 as SNTAGT. CDR3 length: 12 amino acids. Trimming pared 3 bases from V and 8 bases from J, leaving 9 bases between. Here the CDR3 reads CASSESGGTQYF. The CDR3 bases are TGTGCCAGCAGTGAGTCAGGCGGTACGCAGTATTTT.

The CDR3 is CASGSSGLKDTQYF. The CDR3 bases are TGTGCCAGTGGTTCTAGCGGCTTGAAGGATACGCAGTATTTT. The rearrangement links TRBV6-5 to TRBJ2-3, with 7 bases fitting TRBD2. After removal of 9 bases from V and 6 bases from J, the junction contained 12 bases not matched to a gene. Germline V gene sequence: CDR1 MNHEY, CDR2 SVGAGI. The CDR3 length is 14 residues.

The V gene is TRBV11-3, the J gene TRBJ2-3, with D tentatively TRBD2 (5 bases). V lost 3 bases, J lost 0 bases, and 7 bases lay in between. The CDR3 is 14 amino acids. From germline, CDR1 is SGHNT and CDR2 YENEEA. The CDR3 loop is CASSLTGSTDTQYF. As DNA, the CDR3 is TGTGCCAGCAGCTTGACGGGGAGCACAGATACGCAGTATTTT.

The J gene is TRBJ2-5, the V gene TRBV5-6; perhaps TRBD2 as D (6 bases). V was shortened by 4 bases and J by 2 bases, with 15 bases between the two germline ends. CDR3 length: 15 amino acids. The germline CDR1 and CDR2 sequences are SGHDT and YYEEEE. CDR3 loop: CASSRWDSGQETQYF. For the CDR3, the DNA is TGTGCCAGCAGCCGGTGGGATAGCGGACAAGAGACCCAGTACTTC.

This rearrangement joins TRBV7-3 to TRBJ2-7; no reliable D call. Germline V gene sequence: CDR1 SGHTA, CDR2 FQGTGA. V was cut by 3 bases and J by 3 bases, with 12 bases left in between. This CDR3 is 14 amino acids long. Written as DNA, the CDR3 is TGTGCCAGCAGCTTCCTACCCGGCTACTACGAGCAGTACTTC. It codes for CASSFLPGYYEQYF.

The chain recombines TRBV21-1 with TRBJ2-7; TRBD2 is the table's D call, not checked against the DNA. TRBV21-1 has pseudogene status. This CDR3 contains 17 residues. CDR3 protein: CASSNKVWRLANYEQYF. DNA of the CDR3: TGTGCCAGCAGCAATAAAGTCTGGAGACTAGCGAACTACGAGCAGTACTTC.

The CDR3 nucleotides are TGTGCCAGCAGTTTAACGGGCTTTGGGGCCAACGTCCTGACTTTC. Encoded protein: CASSLTGFGANVLTF. The chain links TRBV28 to TRBJ2-6, with D unresolved. This CDR3 has 15 residues. In germline, CDR1 is MDHEN, CDR2 SYDVKM. Deletions cut 2 bases from V and 3 bases from J, with 8 bases between.

There are a few counts of this clone. The chain is built from TRBV28 and TRBJ2-5; D possibly uses TRBD1 or TRBD2 (7 bases each). The V and J ends lost 4 bases and 1 base respectively, with 13 bases between them. The CDR3 is 15 residues long. Germline loops: CDR1 MDHEN, CDR2 SYDVKM. CDR3: CASSWGGQLQETQYF. As DNA, the CDR3 is TGTGCCAGCAGTTGGGGGGGACAGCTCCAAGAGACCCAGTACTTC.

V and J are TRBV30 and TRBJ1-4; perhaps TRBD1 as D (5 bases). The germline V gene has CDR1 GTSNPN and CDR2 SVGIG (reference sequence). The CDR3 consists of 15 residues. V was clipped by 1 base and J by 5 bases, with 14 bases between them. The CDR3: CAWSAALGRNEKLFF. The DNA of the CDR3 is TGTGCCTGGAGTGCTGCACTGGGACGAAATGAAAAACTGTTTTTT.

V gene TRBV5-5 combines with J gene TRBJ2-7; 8 nucleotides align to TRBD1. The J segment lost 3 bases and the V segment lost 1 base, leaving 6 bases of the junction unmatched. The germline V gene encodes CDR1 SGHKS and CDR2 YYEKEE (reference sequence). The CDR3 sequence is 15 residues long. This chain's CDR3 is CASSLFGQGYYEQYF. CDR3 DNA: TGTGCCAGCAGCTTGTTCGGACAGGGTTACTACGAGCAGTACTTC.

In its sample, this clone was seen a few times. V usage is TRBV5-1 and J usage is TRBJ2-7; TRBD2 aligns across 11 bases. The length of the CDR3 is 16 residues. Trimming removed 6 bases from V and 1 base from J; junction bases left unmatched: 9. Germline CDR1 is SGHRS and CDR2 is YFSETQ. As DNA, the CDR3 is TGCGCCAGCACCACGACGGGGACTAGCGGATCCTACGAGCAGTACTTC. Its protein is CASTTTGTSGSYEQYF.

Concerning this clone: Additional DNA sequences in this sample encode the identical CDR3. The genes are TRBV6-5 and TRBJ2-2; D might be TRBD2 (6 bases). The CDR3 has 14 residues. Germline V gene data show CDR1 as MNHEY and CDR2 as SVGAGI. Trimming took 0 bases from V and 6 from J, leaving 8 bases between them. The chain's CDR3 is CASSYSGGSGELFF. CDR3 nucleotide sequence: TGTGCCAGCAGTTACTCGGGGGGATCCGGGGAGCTGTTTTTT.

This chain joins TRBV4-2 and TRBJ1-3; D not certain. CDR3 length: 15 residues. Germline V gene data show CDR1 as LGHNA and CDR2 as YNFKEQ. Trimming removed 0 bases at V and 2 bases at J, with 8 bases between. The CDR3 region is CASSQEAKTGNTIYF. In DNA form, the CDR3 reads TGTGCCAGCAGCCAAGAGGCGAAAACTGGAAACACCATATATTTT.

For this clone: One end of the junction varies from germline; a read error may be responsible. The J gene is TRBJ2-3, the V gene TRBV7-3; no clear D. This CDR3 contains 14 residues. In germline, CDR1 is SGHTA, CDR2 FQGTGA. Here the CDR3 reads CASSRTGGRDTRYF. CDR3 nucleotides: TGTGCCAGCAGCCGGACGGGTGGGCGAGATACGCGGTATTTT.

The chain carries TRBV7-8 and TRBJ2-5; D gene unclear. Trimming took 4 bases from V and 1 from J, leaving 10 bases between them. Per germline, CDR1 SGHVS and CDR2 FQNEAQ. The CDR3 runs to 14 residues. CDR3 amino acids: CASSWPDTQETQYF. The CDR3 DNA reads as TGTGCCAGCAGCTGGCCCGACACCCAAGAGACCCAGTACTTC.

The chain recombines TRBV28 with TRBJ2-7; 10 bases align to TRBD2. Germline lookup yields CDR1 MDHEN and CDR2 SYDVKM. This CDR3 has 16 residues. V lost 3 bases to trimming and J lost 0 bases; unmatched junction nucleotides: 5. CDR3 DNA sequence: TGTGCCAGCAGTTTCACTCCTAGCGGGAGCTCCTACGAGCAGTACTTC. Its protein is CASSFTPSGSSYEQYF.

The rearrangement uses TRBV7-2 and TRBJ2-1; the D gene is possibly TRBD1 (5 bases). Trimming took off 5 bases at V and 7 bases at J, with 15 bases between the two ends. The CDR3 totals 14 residues. Germline assignment: CDR1 SGHTA and CDR2 FQGNSA. The CDR3 sequence: CASSHRDQGNEQFF. For the CDR3, the DNA is TGTGCCAGCAGCCACCGTGACCAGGGTAATGAGCAGTTCTTC.

This clone was counted once. The rearrangement uses TRBV7-6 and TRBJ2-1, with a weak D call TRBD1 (6 bases). This CDR3 spans 16 amino acids. CDR1 and CDR2 from the germline V gene are SGHVS and FNYEAQ. With 1 base removed from V and 0 bases from J, the gap between germline ends came to 10 bases. The CDR3 protein is CASSLGVGGSYNEQFF. The CDR3 DNA reads as TGTGCCAGCAGCTTAGGGGTAGGGGGCTCCTACAATGAGCAGTTCTTC. The variable domain in full, completed from reference TRBV7-6 and TRBJ2-1, reads GAGVSQSPRYKVTKRGQDVALRCDPISGHVSLYWYRQALGQGPEFLTYFNYEAQQDKSGLPNDRFSAERPEGSISTLTIQRTEQRDSAMYRCASSLGVGGSYNEQFFGPGTRLTVL.

J is TRBJ2-7 and V is TRBV7-9; 11 bases map to TRBD2. Unmatched junction bases numbered 6, after V lost 5 bases and J lost 3 bases. CDR1 SEHNR and CDR2 FQNEAQ come from the germline V gene (reference sequence). The CDR3 runs 15 residues. CDR3 DNA sequence: TGTGCCAGCAGCCACGGGACTAGCGGAGGCTACGAGCAGTACTTC. It specifies CASSHGTSGGYEQYF.

The chain recombines TRBV6-6 with TRBJ2-7, with D possibly matching TRBD1 (6 bases). Germline V CDR1 and CDR2: MNHNY, SVGAGI (reference sequence). V was pared by 5 bases and J by 0 bases, with 11 bases between. This CDR3 is 14 amino acids long. The CDR3 spells CASSPGHLSYEQYF. The CDR3 nucleotides read TGTGCCAGCAGTCCGGGACACCTCTCCTACGAGCAGTACTTC.

In its sample, this clone was seen a few times. The gene calls are TRBV9 and TRBJ2-3; no firm D call. Trimming pared 3 bases from V and 6 bases from J, leaving 11 bases between. The CDR3 consists of 13 residues. Germline V CDR1 and CDR2: SGDLS, YYNGEE. CDR3 coding DNA: TGTGCCAGCAGCGCCTACTTCACCGATACGCAGTATTTT. Amino acids: CASSAYFTDTQYF.

This chain links TRBV7-2 with TRBJ2-5; D remains unclear. The CDR3 extends over 13 amino acids. Trimming stripped 7 bases from V and 1 base from J, with 10 bases between. Germline V gives CDR1 SGHTA, CDR2 FQGNSA. The CDR3 bases are TGTGCCAGCACCCCAGCTATCCAAGAGACCCAGTACTTC. This codes for CASTPAIQETQYF.

The J gene is TRBJ2-3, the V gene TRBV2; 11 nucleotides match TRBD2. The CDR3 has 14 residues. Trimming removed 8 bases from V and 6 bases from J; junction bases left unmatched: 7. Germline V gives CDR1 SNHLY, CDR2 FYNNEI. CDR3 sequence (DNA): TGTGCCAGCCCGGGACTAGCGGCCAGGGATACGCAGTATTTT. Residues: CASPGLAARDTQYF.

The gene calls are TRBV2 and TRBJ1-5; D is ambiguous. Deletions cut 0 bases from V and 7 bases from J, with 7 bases between. The CDR3 runs to 13 residues. Germline V gene data show CDR1 as SNHLY and CDR2 as FYNNEI. CDR3 DNA: TGTGCCAGCAGTGAAGCGCTTGCCCAGCCCCAGCATTTT. Its translation: CASSEALAQPQHF.

This chain connects TRBV6-6 to TRBJ1-5; D is ambiguous. The ends were cut back, 5 bases at V and 4 bases at J, with 3 bases in the middle. The germline V gene encodes CDR1 MNHNY and CDR2 SVGAGI (reference sequence). This CDR3 is built from 11 residues. In DNA form, the CDR3 reads TGTGCCAGCAGTCTAAATCAGCCCCAGCATTTT. This encodes CASSLNQPQHF.

The chain has TRBV30 and TRBJ1-1; no firm D call. CDR1 is GTSNPN and CDR2 is SVGIG in the germline V gene (reference sequence). The CDR3 sequence is 13 residues long. Trimming pared 5 bases from V and 3 bases from J, leaving 13 bases between. The CDR3 nucleotides are TGTGCCTGGGTTAGCAGGTTTTACACTGAAGCTTTCTTT. Residues: CAWVSRFYTEAFF.